This T cell receptor (beta chain) was recovered during a study of blood T cells in healthy people across ages (dated by TCRdb to about 2015). In the study overall: Template switching captured roughly one uniquely barcoded TCR beta cDNA molecule per two T cells in model experiments. To avoid experimental bias, donors of different ages were spread randomly across the sequencing lanes. Four age groups were formed from the donors: young (average about 15 years), middle-aged (around 37), aged (62) and long-lived (around 80). The study measured age-related changes in TCR beta repertoire diversity using deep sequencing normalized with unique cDNA molecular identifiers. Using the same blood draw, the study looked at two additional independent replicas of 1 million unique cDNA reads for two donors, one aged 18 to 30 and the other aged 80 or older. Overall study results and their limits: Estimates of total diversity from one million sequenced T cells were regarded as lower bounds and underestimates. Compared with the aged group, the long-lived group had more naive CD4+ T cells, fewer expanded clones and increased TCR diversity, a pattern suggesting age selection. Observed TCR beta diversity per million T cells fell roughly linearly with age, and a significant reduction was already apparent by age roughly 40. Conclusive comparison of naive and antigen-experienced compartments was prevented by the profiling of bulk unsorted PBMCs. Observed TCR beta diversity correlated strongly with the percentage of naive T cells measured by flow cytometry. Donor CMV infection status was unknown, potentially confounding age-related changes in expanded clonotypes.

The germline V gene sets CDR1 to LGHNA and CDR2 to YSLEER. From the cysteine through the phenylalanine, the CDR3 covers 14 amino acids. Here the CDR3 DNA is all that survives: 42 bases in frame from base 1. V was cut back by 2 bases and J by 4 bases, leaving a gap of 9 bases between them. The roughly 38 donors, aged about 6 to 95 years, were systemically healthy Caucasian individuals from Russia. Each donor gave ten milliliters of peripheral blood, drawn into EDTA-treated Vacutainer tubes. Ficoll-Paque density-gradient centrifugation was used to isolate PBMCs, with at least 6.5 million per sample. Total RNA, at least 6 micrograms per sample, was extracted from PBMCs with Trizol reagent. Naive CD45RAhigh/CD27high T cell percentages were measured by flow cytometry on a PBMC aliquot from every donor. Library prep was done by 5' RACE. The data were produced on an Illumina HiSeq 2500. A second roughly 7 to 12 cycle PCR used a sample-barcoded 5' primer and a J-beta primer mix. A template-switch 5' adaptor carrying 12 random nucleotides introduced a unique molecular identifier onto each TCR beta cDNA molecule. Each sample yielded at least 3 million CDR3-containing paired-end reads. The Mint cDNA synthesis kit, primed by a TRBC-specific oligonucleotide, was used to synthesize first-strand cDNA from all RNA. After uracil-DNA glycosylase treatment, a first 18-cycle PCR used universal primers M1SS and BC2_uni_R on all cDNA. As for the authors' bioinformatics: Each sample was normalized by randomly selecting 1 million high-quality reads, each carrying a distinct molecular identifier. Instead of being binned into consensus sequences, reads that shared molecular identifiers were thrown out. MiTCR, run with a Q25 quality threshold and the strictest error-elimination algorithm, handled CDR3 identification, clonotype clustering and error correction. Lower-bound total TCR beta diversity was estimated with a nonparametric unseen species model using Euler transformation. Using fastp at Q25 and MiXCR, TCRdb reprocessed the public reads and kept productive beta chains. CDR3 protein duplicates are merged, each entry listing the most common genes and DNA. TCRdb's processing, not the study's, gives the V and J calls here. The sample yields 450,000 to 700,000 distinct CDR3 sequences; 27% were counted once. Approximately 18% of the sample comes from the top ten.

This clonotype has more than one count but fewer than ten. This receptor's antigen is unknown. There are no base qualities to consult, and no much larger clone falls within one base. This chain is built from TRBV4-3 and TRBJ2-1; no D gene call is confident. The sequence was collected from a woman in her sixties or seventies in good health. The specimen was blood. The CDR3 amino acid sequence is: CASSQPGRYNEQFF. The DNA reads as follows: TGCGCCAGCAGCCAACCCGGGCGGTACAATGAGCAGTTCTTC.